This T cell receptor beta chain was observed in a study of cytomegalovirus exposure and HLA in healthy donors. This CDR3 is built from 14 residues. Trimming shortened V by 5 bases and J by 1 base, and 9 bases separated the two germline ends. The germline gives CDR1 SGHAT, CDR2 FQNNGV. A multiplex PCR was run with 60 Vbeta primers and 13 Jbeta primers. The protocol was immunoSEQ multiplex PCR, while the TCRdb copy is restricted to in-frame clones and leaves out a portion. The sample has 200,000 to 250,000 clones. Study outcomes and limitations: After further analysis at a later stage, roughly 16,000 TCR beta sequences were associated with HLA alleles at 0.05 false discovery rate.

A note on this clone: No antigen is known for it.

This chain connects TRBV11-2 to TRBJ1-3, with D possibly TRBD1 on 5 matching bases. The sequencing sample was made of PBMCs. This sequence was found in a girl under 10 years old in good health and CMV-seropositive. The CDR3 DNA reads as TGTGCCAGCAGCCCGGGGACTTCTGGAAACACCATATATTTT. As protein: CASSPGTSGNTIYF.